This T cell receptor (beta chain) was observed in a study of T cells in Graves' hyperthyroidism and ophthalmopathy. The overall study: Any treatment followed the collection of peripheral blood at initial diagnosis.

This clonotype was observed at least ten times. Its antigen is not identified. Study outcomes and limitations: For ophthalmopathy, model prediction preceded onset by a median 6.5 months. Ophthalmopathy could be told apart from stable hyperthyroidism with a 13 V-J model.

The trim removed 7 bases at V and 8 bases at J, leaving 7 bases unmatched. The CDR3 is 14 amino acids. The V gene's germline CDR1 is SNHLY and CDR2 FYNNEI. RNA transcripts were the template for amplifying TCR beta CDR3 regions. Initially, a first-round RT-PCR of the TCR CDR3 employed the HTBI primer set. TCRdb itself ran the multiplex PCR reads through MiXCR, one entry per CDR3 protein. The sample has about 420,000 distinct CDR3 sequences, around 13% seen once. From around 11 ml of fresh peripheral blood, PBMCs were isolated. Sequences were obtained from blood. The receptor was isolated from a woman aged 18-30 years with Graves' hyperthyroidism. The chain has TRBV2 and TRBJ1-4; 10 nucleotides align to TRBD1. CDR3 sequence (DNA): TGTGCCAGCAAACTCGACAGGGGGCAAGAAAAACTGTTTTTT. This codes for CASKLDRGQEKLFF. The full variable domain, its missing parts supplied by reference TRBV2 and TRBJ1-4, is EPEVTQTPSHQVTQMGQEVILRCVPISNHLYFYWYRQILGQKVEFLVSFYNNEISEKSEIFDDQFSVERPDGSNFTLKIRSTKLEDSAMYFCASKLDRGQEKLFFGSGTQLSVL.